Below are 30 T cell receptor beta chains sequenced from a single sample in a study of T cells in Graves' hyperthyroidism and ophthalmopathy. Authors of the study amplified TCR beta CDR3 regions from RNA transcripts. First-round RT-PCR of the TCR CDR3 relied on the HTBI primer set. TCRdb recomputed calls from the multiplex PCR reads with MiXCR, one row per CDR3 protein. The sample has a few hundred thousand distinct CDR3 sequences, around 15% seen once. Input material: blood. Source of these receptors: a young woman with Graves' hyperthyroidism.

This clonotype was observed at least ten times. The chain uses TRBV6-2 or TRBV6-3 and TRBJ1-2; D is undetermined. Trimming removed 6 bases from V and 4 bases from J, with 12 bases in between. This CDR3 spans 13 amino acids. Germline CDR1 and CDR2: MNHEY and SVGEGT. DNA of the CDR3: TGTGCCAGCAGCGAGCCCGATGGCTATGGCTACACCTTC. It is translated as CASSEPDGYGYTF.

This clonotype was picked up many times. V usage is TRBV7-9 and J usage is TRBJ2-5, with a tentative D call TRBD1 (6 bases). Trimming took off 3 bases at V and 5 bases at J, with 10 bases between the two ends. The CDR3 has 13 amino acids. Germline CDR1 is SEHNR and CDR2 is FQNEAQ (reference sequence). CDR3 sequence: CASSFHREETQYF. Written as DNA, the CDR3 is TGTGCCAGCAGCTTCCACAGGGAGGAGACCCAGTACTTC.

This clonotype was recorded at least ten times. The CDR3 nucleotides are TGTGCCAGCAGTTTAAGGGCGCTAGCGGGAGTATCCGAGCAGTACTTC. Protein product: CASSLRALAGVSEQYF. The J gene is TRBJ2-7, the V gene TRBV28, with TRBD2 matching 10 bases. Per germline, CDR1 MDHEN and CDR2 SYDVKM. This CDR3 spans 16 amino acids. V was pared by 2 bases and J by 6 bases, with 10 bases of the junction left unmatched. Looking up the rest from reference TRBV28 and TRBJ2-7 gives the full variable domain: DVKVTQSSRYLVKRTGEKVFLECVQDMDHENMFWYRQDPGLGLRLIYFSYDVKMKEKGDIPEGYSVSREKKERFSLILESASTNQTSMYLCASSLRALAGVSEQYFGPGTRLTVT.

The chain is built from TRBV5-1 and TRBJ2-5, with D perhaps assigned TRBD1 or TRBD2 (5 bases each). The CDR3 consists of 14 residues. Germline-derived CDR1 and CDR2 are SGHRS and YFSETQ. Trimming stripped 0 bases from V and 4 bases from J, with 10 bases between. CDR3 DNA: TGCGCCAGCAGCTTGGGAGAGGGGCGAGAGACCCAGTACTTC. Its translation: CASSLGEGRETQYF. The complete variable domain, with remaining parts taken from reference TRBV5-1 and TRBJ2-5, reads KAGVTQTPRYLIKTRGQQVTLSCSPISGHRSVSWYQQTPGQGLQFLFEYFSETQRNKGNFPGRFSGRQFSNSRSEMNVSTLELGDSALYLCASSLGEGRETQYFGPGTRLLVL.

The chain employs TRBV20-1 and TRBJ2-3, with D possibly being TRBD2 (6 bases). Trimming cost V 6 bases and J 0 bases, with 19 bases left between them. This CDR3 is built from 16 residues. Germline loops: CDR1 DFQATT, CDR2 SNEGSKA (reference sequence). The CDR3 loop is CSARTKEGRSTDTQYF. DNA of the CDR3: TGCAGTGCAAGAACCAAGGAGGGCCGGAGCACAGATACGCAGTATTTT.

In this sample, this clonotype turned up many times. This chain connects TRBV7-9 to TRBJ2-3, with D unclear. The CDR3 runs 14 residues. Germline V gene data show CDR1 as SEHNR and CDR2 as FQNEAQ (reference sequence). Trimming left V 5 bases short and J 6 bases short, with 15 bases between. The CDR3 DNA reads TGTGCCAGCAGCCACCTCACCTTGGGTGATACGCAGTATTTT. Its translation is CASSHLTLGDTQYF.

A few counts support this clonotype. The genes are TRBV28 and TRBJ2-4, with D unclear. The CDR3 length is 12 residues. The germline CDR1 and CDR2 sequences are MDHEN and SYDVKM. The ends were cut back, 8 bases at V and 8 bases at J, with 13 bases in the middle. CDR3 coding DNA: TGTGCCAGCCAACCAAGGGCGGACATTCAGTACTTC. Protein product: CASQPRADIQYF.

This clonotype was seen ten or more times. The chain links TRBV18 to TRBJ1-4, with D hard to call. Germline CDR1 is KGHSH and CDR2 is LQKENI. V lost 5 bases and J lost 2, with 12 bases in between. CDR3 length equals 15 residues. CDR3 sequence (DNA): TGTGCCAGCTCATTAGATGAGATCACTAATGAAAAACTGTTTTTT. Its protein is CASSLDEITNEKLFF.

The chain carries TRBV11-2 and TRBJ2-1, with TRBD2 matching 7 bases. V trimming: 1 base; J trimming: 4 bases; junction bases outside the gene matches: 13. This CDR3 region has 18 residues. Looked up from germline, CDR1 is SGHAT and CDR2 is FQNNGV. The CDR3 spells CASSLVGAGERTYNEQFF. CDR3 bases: TGTGCCAGCAGCTTAGTTGGTGCGGGGGAGAGAACTTACAATGAGCAGTTCTTC.

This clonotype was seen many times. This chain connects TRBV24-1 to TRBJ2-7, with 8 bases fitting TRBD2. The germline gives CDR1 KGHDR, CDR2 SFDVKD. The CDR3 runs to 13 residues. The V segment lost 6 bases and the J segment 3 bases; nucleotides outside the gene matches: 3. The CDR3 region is CATSPSGSYEQYF. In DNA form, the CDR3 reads TGTGCCACCAGTCCGAGCGGGAGCTACGAGCAGTACTTC.

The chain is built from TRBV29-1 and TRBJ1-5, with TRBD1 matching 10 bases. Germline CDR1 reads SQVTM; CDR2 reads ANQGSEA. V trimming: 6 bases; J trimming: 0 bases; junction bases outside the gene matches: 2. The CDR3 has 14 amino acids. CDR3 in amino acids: CSVGTGVSNQPQHF. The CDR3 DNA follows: TGCAGCGTAGGGACAGGGGTTAGCAATCAGCCCCAGCATTTT.

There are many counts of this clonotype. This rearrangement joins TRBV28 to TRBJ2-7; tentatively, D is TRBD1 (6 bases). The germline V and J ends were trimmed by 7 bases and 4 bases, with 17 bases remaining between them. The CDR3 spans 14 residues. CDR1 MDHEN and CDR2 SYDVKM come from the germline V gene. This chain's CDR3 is CASNGQPKAYEQYF. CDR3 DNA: TGTGCCAGCAATGGACAGCCGAAAGCTTACGAGCAGTACTTC.

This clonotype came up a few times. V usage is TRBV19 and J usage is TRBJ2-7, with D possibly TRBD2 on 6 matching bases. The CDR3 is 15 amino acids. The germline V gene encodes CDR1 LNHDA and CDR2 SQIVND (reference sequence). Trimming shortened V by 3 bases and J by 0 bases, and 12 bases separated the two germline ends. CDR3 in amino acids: CASSIQEGLSYEQYF. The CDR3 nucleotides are TGTGCCAGTAGTATTCAAGAGGGACTCTCCTACGAGCAGTACTTC.

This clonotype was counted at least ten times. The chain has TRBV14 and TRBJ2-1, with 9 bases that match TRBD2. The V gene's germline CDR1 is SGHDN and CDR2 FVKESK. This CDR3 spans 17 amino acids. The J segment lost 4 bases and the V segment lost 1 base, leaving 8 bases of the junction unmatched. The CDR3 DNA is TGTGCCAGCAGCCAAGCCCCGACTAGCGGCGATTACAATGAGCAGTTCTTC. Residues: CASSQAPTSGDYNEQFF.

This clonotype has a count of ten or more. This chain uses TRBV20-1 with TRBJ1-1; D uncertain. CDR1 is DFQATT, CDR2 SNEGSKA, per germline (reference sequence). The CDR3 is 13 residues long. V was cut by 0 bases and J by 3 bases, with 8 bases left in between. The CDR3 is CSAREVPDTEAFF. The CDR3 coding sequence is TGCAGTGCTAGAGAGGTGCCCGACACTGAAGCTTTCTTT.

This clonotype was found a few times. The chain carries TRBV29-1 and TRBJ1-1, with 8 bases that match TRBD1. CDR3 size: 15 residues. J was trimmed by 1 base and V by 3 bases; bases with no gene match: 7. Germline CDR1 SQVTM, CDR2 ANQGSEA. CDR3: CSVEWQGAGNTEAFF. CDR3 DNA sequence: TGCAGCGTTGAGTGGCAGGGGGCTGGGAACACTGAAGCTTTCTTT.

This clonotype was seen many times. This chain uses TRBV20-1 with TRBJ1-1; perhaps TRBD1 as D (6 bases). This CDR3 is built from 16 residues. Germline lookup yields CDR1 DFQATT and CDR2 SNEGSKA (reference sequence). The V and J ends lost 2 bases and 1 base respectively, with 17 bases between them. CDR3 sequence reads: CSARSSGAIQNTEAFF. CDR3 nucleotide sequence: TGCAGTGCTAGAAGCTCAGGGGCGATCCAGAACACTGAAGCTTTCTTT.

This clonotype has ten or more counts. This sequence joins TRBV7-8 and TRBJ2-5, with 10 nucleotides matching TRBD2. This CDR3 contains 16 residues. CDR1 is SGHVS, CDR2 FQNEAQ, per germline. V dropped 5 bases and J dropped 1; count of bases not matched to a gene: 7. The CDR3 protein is CASSPGLATVQETQYF. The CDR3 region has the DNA TGTGCCAGCAGCCCGGGACTAGCGACCGTCCAAGAGACCCAGTACTTC.

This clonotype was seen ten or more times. The CDR3 DNA reads as TGTGCCAGCACCGGTAAGGGGTTCCGGGAGCAGTTCTTC. Translation gives CASTGKGFREQFF. The chain uses TRBV28 and TRBJ2-1, with D perhaps matching TRBD1 (5 bases). Trimming cost V 7 bases and J 10 bases, with 17 bases left between them. The CDR3 has 13 residues. The germline V gene encodes CDR1 MDHEN and CDR2 SYDVKM.

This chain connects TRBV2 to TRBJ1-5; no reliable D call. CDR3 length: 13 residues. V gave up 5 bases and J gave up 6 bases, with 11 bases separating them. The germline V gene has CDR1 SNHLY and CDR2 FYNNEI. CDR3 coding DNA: TGTGCCAGCAGTAAAGTCGTATTTCAGCCCCAGCATTTT. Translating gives CASSKVVFQPQHF.

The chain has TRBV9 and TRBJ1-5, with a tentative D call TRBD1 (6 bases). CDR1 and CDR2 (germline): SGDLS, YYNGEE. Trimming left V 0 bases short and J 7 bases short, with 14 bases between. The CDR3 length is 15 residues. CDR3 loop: CASSVEGESGQPQHF. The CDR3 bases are TGTGCCAGCAGCGTAGAGGGGGAGTCCGGGCAGCCCCAGCATTTT.

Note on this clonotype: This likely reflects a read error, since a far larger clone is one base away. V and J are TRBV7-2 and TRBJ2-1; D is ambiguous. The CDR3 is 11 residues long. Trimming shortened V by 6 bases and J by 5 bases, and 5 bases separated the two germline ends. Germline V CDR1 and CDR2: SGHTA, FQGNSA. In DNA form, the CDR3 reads TGTGCCAGCAGACTCGACAATGAGCAGTTCTTC. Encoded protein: CASRLDNEQFF.

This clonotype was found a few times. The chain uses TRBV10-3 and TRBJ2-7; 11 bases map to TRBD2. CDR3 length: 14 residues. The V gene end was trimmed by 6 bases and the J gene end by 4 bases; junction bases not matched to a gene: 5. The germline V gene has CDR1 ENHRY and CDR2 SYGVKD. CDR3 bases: TGTGCCATCAGCACTAGCGGGAGTTCTTACGAGCAGTACTTC. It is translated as CAISTSGSSYEQYF.

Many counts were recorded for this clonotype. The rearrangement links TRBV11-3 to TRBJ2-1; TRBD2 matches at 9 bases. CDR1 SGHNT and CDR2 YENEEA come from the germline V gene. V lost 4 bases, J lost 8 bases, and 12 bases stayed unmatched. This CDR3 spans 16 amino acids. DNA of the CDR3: TGTGCCAGCAGCTCTGGGACTAGCAGGAGTGTCGATGAGCAGTTCTTC. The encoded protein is CASSSGTSRSVDEQFF.

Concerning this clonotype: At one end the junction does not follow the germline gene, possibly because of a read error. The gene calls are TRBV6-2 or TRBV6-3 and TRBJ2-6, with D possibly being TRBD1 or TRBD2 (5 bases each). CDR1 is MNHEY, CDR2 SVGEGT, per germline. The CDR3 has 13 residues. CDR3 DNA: TGTGCCAGCAGCCTAGACGGGGCCAACGCCCTGACTTTC. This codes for CASSLDGANALTF.

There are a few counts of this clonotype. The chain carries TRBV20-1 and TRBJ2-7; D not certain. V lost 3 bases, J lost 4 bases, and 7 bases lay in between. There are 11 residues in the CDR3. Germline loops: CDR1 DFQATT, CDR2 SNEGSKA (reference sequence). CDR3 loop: CSASYRYEQYF. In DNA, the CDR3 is TGCAGTGCTAGTTACAGATACGAGCAGTACTTC.

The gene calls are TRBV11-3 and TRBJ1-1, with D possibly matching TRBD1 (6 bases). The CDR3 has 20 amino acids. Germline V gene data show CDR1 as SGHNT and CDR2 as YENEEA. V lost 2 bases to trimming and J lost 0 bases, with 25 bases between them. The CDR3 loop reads CASSLRGGQGRIPMNTEAFF. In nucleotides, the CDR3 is TGTGCCAGCAGCTTAAGGGGCGGGCAGGGGAGGATACCGATGAACACTGAAGCTTTCTTT.

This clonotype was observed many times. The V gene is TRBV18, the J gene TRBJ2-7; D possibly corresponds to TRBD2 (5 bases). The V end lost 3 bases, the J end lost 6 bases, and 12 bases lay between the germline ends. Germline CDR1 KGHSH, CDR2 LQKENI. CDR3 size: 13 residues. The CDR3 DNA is TGTGCCAGCTCACCCGGGCCCGGAGGCGAGCAGTACTTC. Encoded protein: CASSPGPGGEQYF.

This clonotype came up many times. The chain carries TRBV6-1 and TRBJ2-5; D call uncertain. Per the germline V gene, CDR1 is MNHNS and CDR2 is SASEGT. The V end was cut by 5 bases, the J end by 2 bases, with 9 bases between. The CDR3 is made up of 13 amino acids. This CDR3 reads CASSKTVQETQYF. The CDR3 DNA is TGTGCCAGCAGTAAGACCGTTCAAGAGACCCAGTACTTC.

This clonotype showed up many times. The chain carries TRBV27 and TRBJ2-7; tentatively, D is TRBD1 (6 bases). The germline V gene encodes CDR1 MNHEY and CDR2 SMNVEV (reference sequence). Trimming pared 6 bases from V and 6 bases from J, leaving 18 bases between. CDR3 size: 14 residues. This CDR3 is CASRPQGWLGEQYF. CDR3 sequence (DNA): TGTGCCAGCAGACCTCAGGGGTGGTTAGGCGAGCAGTACTTC.